The present T cell receptor beta chain was sequenced within a study of shared clonotypes between healthy human individuals. Data came from immunoSEQ multiplex PCR; TCRdb stores just in-frame clones and leaves some out. The table records approximately 470,000 clones, about 78% of them present only once. The trim removed 2 bases at V and 0 bases at J, leaving 12 bases unmatched. The V gene's germline CDR1 is LNHNV and CDR2 YYDKDF (reference sequence). The CDR3 covers 19 residues. The TCR originated in a woman aged 40 to 50 in good health. Some clones in this sample may be carry-over from other donors' samples. This chain links TRBV15 with TRBJ2-1; TRBD2 aligns across 8 bases. The sequenced sample consisted of PBMCs. CDR3 coding DNA: TGTGCCACCAGCAGACCAACTCCGGGACTAGGCAGCTCCTACAATGAGCAGTTCTTC. It encodes CATSRPTPGLGSSYNEQFF. The full variable domain, in which reference TRBV15 and TRBJ2-1 provide the parts outside the CDR3, is DAMVIQNPRYQVTQFGKPVTLSCSQTLNHNVMYWYQQKSSQAPKLLFHYYDKDFNNEADTPDNFQSRRPNTSFCFLDIRSPGLGDTAMYLCATSRPTPGLGSSYNEQFFGPGTRLTVL.